Presented here are 28 T cell receptor beta chains from one specimen sequenced in a study of T cells after yellow fever vaccination (dated by TCRdb to the late 2010s). The treatment or condition label, read with the paper, signifies: live attenuated yellow fever vaccine strain. Receptors were amplified or captured by 5' RACE. Reads for this sample came from an Illumina NovaSeq 6000. TCRdb reanalyzed the raw reads on its own, using fastp at Q25 for trimming and MiXCR for clone calling, and kept in-frame beta chains. A single entry per CDR3 protein holds the most common genes and DNA from its merged rows. The sample profile shows over 300,000 distinct CDR3 sequences; 4.1% of them were found once. The top ten hold about 22% of the sample. This specimen consisted of PBMCs, obtained 5 days after the yellow fever booster vaccination. The source is a man aged 18 to 30 who received the YFV17D yellow fever vaccine.

Ten or more counts support this clonotype. The V and J genes are TRBV2 and TRBJ2-3; unclear D gene. Germline CDR1 reads SNHLY; CDR2 reads FYNNEI. V shed 10 bases and J shed 6 bases, with 11 bases lying between them. The CDR3 length is 11 residues. CDR3: CATGLEDTQYF. The CDR3 nucleotides are TGTGCCACCGGTTTAGAGGATACGCAGTATTTT.

V is TRBV11-2 and J is TRBJ2-1; 9 bases fit TRBD2. This CDR3 is 15 amino acids long. Germline-derived CDR1 and CDR2 are SGHAT and FQNNGV. Germline trimming cut 3 bases from V and 5 bases from J; bases unmatched to any gene: 5. The CDR3 loop reads CASSFRASGNNEQFF. The CDR3 DNA is TGTGCCAGCAGCTTTAGGGCTAGCGGGAACAATGAGCAGTTCTTC.

This clonotype was recorded a few times. The chain has TRBV30 and TRBJ1-2; D remains ambiguous. V shed 2 bases and J shed 2 bases, with 6 bases lying between them. In germline, CDR1 is GTSNPN, CDR2 SVGIG (reference sequence). The CDR3 is 12 residues long. CDR3 sequence (DNA): TGTGCCTGGAGTCCGGGGAACTATGGCTACACCTTC. This gives the protein CAWSPGNYGYTF.

This clonotype came up many times. DNA of the CDR3: TGCGCCAGCAGCCAAGATGTGCCAGGTACCAGGGATGAAAAACTGTTTTTT. Protein sequence: CASSQDVPGTRDEKLFF. This chain connects TRBV4-3 to TRBJ1-4, with TRBD1 as a possible D gene (5 bases). The CDR3 consists of 17 residues. V dropped 0 bases and J dropped 6 bases, with 17 bases sitting between them. Germline lookup yields CDR1 LGHNA and CDR2 YSLEER.

This clonotype was counted only a few times. V usage is TRBV12-3 or TRBV12-4 and J usage is TRBJ1-5; D is possibly TRBD1 (5 bases). Trimming took off 5 bases at V and 4 bases at J, with 18 bases between the two ends. The CDR3 is 16 amino acids. In DNA, the CDR3 is TGTGCCAGCAGTCCCGAACAATGGGGGTATAATCAGCCCCAGCATTTT. It codes for CASSPEQWGYNQPQHF.

This clonotype was observed many times. V gene TRBV5-1 combines with J gene TRBJ2-3; D may match TRBD1 or TRBD2 (6 bases each). V lost 4 bases and J lost 0, with 12 bases in between. Germline V lookup: CDR1 SGHRS, CDR2 YFSETQ. The CDR3 is 15 residues long. DNA of the CDR3: TGCGCCAGCAGCGCGGGACATCTTAGCACAGATACGCAGTATTTT. This translates into CASSAGHLSTDTQYF.

This clonotype has a handful of counts. The chain couples TRBV5-1 to TRBJ1-2; TRBD1 is a possible D gene (5 bases). Germline V lookup: CDR1 SGHRS, CDR2 YFSETQ. CDR3 length: 15 amino acids. V lost 0 bases and J lost 11, with 20 bases in between. CDR3 nucleotide sequence: TGCGCCAGCAGCTTGGCCTTGGGGCGGTCGGTGTTTTACACCTTC. Translated: CASSLALGRSVFYTF. Full variable domain (missing parts from reference TRBV5-1 and TRBJ1-2): KAGVTQTPRYLIKTRGQQVTLSCSPISGHRSVSWYQQTPGQGLQFLFEYFSETQRNKGNFPGRFSGRQFSNSRSEMNVSTLELGDSALYLCASSLALGRSVFYTFGSGTRLTVV.

The chain links TRBV7-2 to TRBJ2-1, with TRBD2 matching 7 bases. CDR1 SGHTA and CDR2 FQGNSA come from the germline V gene. The CDR3 totals 18 residues. V was pared by 5 bases and J by 4 bases, with 17 bases of the junction left unmatched. CDR3 coding DNA: TGTGCCAGCAGCCCCATGGGGGAGGGTTCACGGGGGTACAATGAGCAGTTCTTC. Translating it yields CASSPMGEGSRGYNEQFF.

Only a few counts were recorded for this clonotype. CDR3 region: CATSDADWDYGYTF. The CDR3, as DNA: TGTGCCACCAGTGATGCGGACTGGGACTATGGCTACACCTTC. The V and J genes are TRBV24-1 and TRBJ1-2, with unresolved D. The ends were cut back, 3 bases at V and 3 bases at J, with 10 bases in the middle. The CDR3 sequence is 14 residues long. The germline gives CDR1 KGHDR, CDR2 SFDVKD.

This chain uses TRBV5-1 with TRBJ2-7, with 7 bases lining up with TRBD1. CDR1 SGHRS and CDR2 YFSETQ come from the germline V gene. The CDR3 consists of 14 residues. V was pared by 0 bases and J by 2 bases, with 2 bases of the junction left unmatched. The CDR3 sequence is CASSLGDSTYEQYV. DNA of the CDR3: TGCGCCAGCAGCTTGGGGGACAGTACCTACGAGCAGTACGTC.

The chain couples TRBV7-9 to TRBJ2-4; a possible D gene is TRBD2 (7 bases). The CDR3 runs 16 residues. Trimming took 4 bases from V and 3 from J, leaving 16 bases between them. CDR1 is SEHNR, CDR2 FQNEAQ, per germline (reference sequence). The CDR3 DNA is TGTGCCAGCAGCTCAGGGAGGGGGTCAGGCAAAAACATTCAGTACTTC. Amino acid sequence: CASSSGRGSGKNIQYF. Together with reference TRBV7-9 and TRBJ2-4, the CDR3 gives the full variable domain: DTGVSQNPRHKITKRGQNVTFRCDPISEHNRLYWYRQTLGQGPEFLTYFQNEAQLEKSRLLSDRFSAERPKGSFSTLEIQRTEQGDSAMYLCASSSGRGSGKNIQYFGAGTRLSVL.

This clonotype was counted only a few times. The chain joins TRBV7-9 to TRBJ2-5; unclear D gene. The V gene's germline CDR1 is SEHNR and CDR2 FQNEAQ (reference sequence). This CDR3 region has 14 residues. V dropped 5 bases and J dropped 1 base, with 11 bases sitting between them. DNA for the CDR3: TGTGCCAGCAGCCAACCCAGACTCCAAGAGACCCAGTACTTC. It specifies CASSQPRLQETQYF.

The J gene is TRBJ2-7, the V gene TRBV6-2 or TRBV6-3, with D uncertain. With 6 bases removed from V and 3 bases from J, the gap between germline ends came to 9 bases. Germline V gene lookup returns CDR1 MNHEY and CDR2 SVGEGT. This CDR3 spans 12 amino acids. In DNA, the CDR3 is TGTGCCAGCAGCCATACAGTCTACGAGCAGTACGTC. Translating gives CASSHTVYEQYV.

The chain employs TRBV2 and TRBJ1-1; possibly TRBD1 for D (5 bases). Germline V gene sequence: CDR1 SNHLY, CDR2 FYNNEI. V was cut by 6 bases and J by 0 bases, with 11 bases left in between. The CDR3 spans 14 residues. The CDR3 loop reads CASRAGGMNTEAFF. The CDR3 coding sequence is TGTGCCAGCAGAGCGGGGGGGATGAACACTGAAGCTTTCTTT.

This clonotype was detected once. Relative to the germline gene, one junction end is altered; a read error may explain this. This chain links TRBV5-1 with TRBJ1-2; the match to TRBD1 covers 7 bases. Per germline, CDR1 SGHRS and CDR2 YFSETQ. This CDR3 spans 15 amino acids. CDR3: CASSPRQGLDYGFTF. CDR3 in DNA: TGCGCCAGCAGCCCGAGACAGGGCCTAGACTATGGCTTCACCTTC.

This clonotype was counted between two and nine times. V gene TRBV11-2 combines with J gene TRBJ1-1; TRBD1 is a possible D gene (6 bases). The germline V gene encodes CDR1 SGHAT and CDR2 FQNNGV. The CDR3 contains 12 residues. Trimming shortened V by 4 bases and J by 6 bases, and 9 bases separated the two germline ends. CDR3 DNA sequence: TGTGCCAGCAGCTCTGGACAGCCTGAAGCTTTCTTT. Its protein is CASSSGQPEAFF.

The V call is TRBV20-1, the J call TRBJ1-1; 9 bases are a match to TRBD1. The CDR3 length is 14 residues. The germline V gene encodes CDR1 DFQATT and CDR2 SNEGSKA (reference sequence). V shed 5 bases and J 1 base; nucleotides not matched to a gene: 5. The CDR3 sequence is CSASGTGPNTEAFF. The CDR3 nucleotides read TGCAGTGCTTCCGGGACAGGGCCGAACACTGAAGCTTTCTTT.

This clonotype has only a few counts. The CDR3 protein is CASSLLKTSGGFEQYF. The CDR3 DNA is TGTGCCAGCAGTCTCCTTAAGACTAGCGGGGGGTTTGAGCAGTACTTC. The chain employs TRBV6-5 and TRBJ2-7; 13 bases are shared with TRBD2. V trimming: 5 bases; J trimming: 7 bases; junction bases outside the gene matches: 11. This CDR3 has 16 amino acids. Germline CDR1 reads MNHEY; CDR2 reads SVGAGI.

The chain employs TRBV7-9 and TRBJ2-1, with 7 bases that match TRBD1. V was clipped by 5 bases and J by 0 bases; unmatched bases: 13. Germline V gene lookup returns CDR1 SEHNR and CDR2 FQNEAQ (reference sequence). This CDR3 contains 18 residues. The CDR3 reads CASSHPGQYVRSYNEQFF. Written as DNA, the CDR3 is TGTGCCAGCAGCCATCCGGGACAGTACGTCCGCTCCTACAATGAGCAGTTCTTC.

This clonotype was seen repeatedly, ten times or more. The chain recombines TRBV12-3 or TRBV12-4 with TRBJ2-3; the match to TRBD1 covers 10 bases. The CDR3 spans 15 residues. V dropped 4 bases and J dropped 4; count of bases not matched to a gene: 5. The CDR3 loop reads CASSYRTGGPDTQYF. Here the CDR3 DNA reads TGTGCCAGCAGTTACAGGACAGGGGGTCCAGATACGCAGTATTTT.

This clonotype was recorded a few times. V gene TRBV7-2 combines with J gene TRBJ1-5; D is ambiguous. CDR3 length: 13 residues. Looked up from germline, CDR1 is SGHTA and CDR2 is FQGNSA. Trimming removed 5 bases at V and 6 bases at J, with 11 bases between. This chain's CDR3 is CASSPMRAQPQHF. In DNA, the CDR3 is TGTGCCAGCAGCCCCATGCGGGCTCAGCCCCAGCATTTT.

The chain joins TRBV5-1 to TRBJ2-5; D not resolved. V was cut by 0 bases and J by 3 bases, with 12 bases left in between. Germline V gene data show CDR1 as SGHRS and CDR2 as YFSETQ. The CDR3 sequence is 15 residues long. CDR3 nucleotides: TGCGCCAGCAGCTTGGCCGCGGTTCGAGAAGAGACCCAGTACTTC. Its translation: CASSLAAVREETQYF.

In its sample, this clonotype was seen a few times. The chain uses TRBV3-1 and TRBJ2-5; TRBD2 might be the D (7 bases). The V gene lost 2 bases and the J gene lost 1 base, with 11 bases spanning the gap. Per germline, CDR1 LGHDT and CDR2 YNNKEL (reference sequence). The CDR3 consists of 15 residues. The CDR3 sequence is CASSQLGGGQETQYF. In nucleotides, the CDR3 is TGTGCCAGCAGCCAACTAGGGGGGGGCCAAGAGACCCAGTACTTC.

The V gene is TRBV5-1, the J gene TRBJ2-7; D may be TRBD1 (6 bases). Trimming left V 0 bases short and J 1 base short, with 8 bases between. The CDR3 has 14 amino acids. Germline V lookup: CDR1 SGHRS, CDR2 YFSETQ. Here the CDR3 DNA reads TGCGCCAGCAGCTTGGACGGGACATCCTACGAGCAGTACTTC. Its translation is CASSLDGTSYEQYF.

This clonotype was seen ten or more times. The CDR3 region is CASSSPGQGLMELFF. CDR3 in DNA: TGTGCCAGCAGTTCCCCGGGACAGGGTTTAATGGAGCTGTTTTTT. V gene TRBV28 combines with J gene TRBJ2-2, with 9 bases aligning to TRBD1. The CDR3 is 15 residues long. The V and J ends lost 4 bases and 10 bases, in that order; junction bases with no gene match: 10. Per the germline V gene, CDR1 is MDHEN and CDR2 is SYDVKM. The entire variable domain, with the rest obtained from reference TRBV28 and TRBJ2-2, is as follows: DVKVTQSSRYLVKRTGEKVFLECVQDMDHENMFWYRQDPGLGLRLIYFSYDVKMKEKGDIPEGYSVSREKKERFSLILESASTNQTSMYLCASSSPGQGLMELFFGEGSRLTVL.

The CDR3 DNA follows: TGTGCCAGCAGCCAGATTAGGGGTGCGAACACCGGGGAGCTGTTTTTT. It specifies CASSQIRGANTGELFF. This sequence joins TRBV11-3 and TRBJ2-2; the D gene is possibly TRBD1 (5 bases). V dropped 5 bases and J dropped 0 bases, with 13 bases sitting between them. CDR1 and CDR2 from the germline V gene are SGHNT and YENEEA. The CDR3 length is 16 residues.

The V call is TRBV4-3, the J call TRBJ2-5; D is unresolved. The CDR3 sequence is 14 residues long. Germline CDR1 and CDR2: LGHNA and YSLEER. V was clipped by 1 base and J by 3 bases, with 9 bases between them. The CDR3 is CASSQGYSEETQYF. CDR3 DNA sequence: TGCGCCAGCAGCCAAGGTTACAGCGAAGAGACCCAGTACTTC.

This clonotype has just a few counts. This sequence joins TRBV7-9 and TRBJ2-7; D perhaps matches TRBD1 (6 bases). Looked up from germline, CDR1 is SEHNR and CDR2 is FQNEAQ (reference sequence). The V and J ends lost 6 bases and 3 bases respectively, with 15 bases between them. The length of the CDR3 is 14 residues. The CDR3 DNA sequence: TGTGCCAGCAGTCGTACGGACAGCGGCTACGAGCAGTACTTC. As protein: CASSRTDSGYEQYF.